Presented here are 21 T cell receptor beta chains from one specimen sequenced in a study of vaccination and CD4 T cells after COVID-19. These receptors have no known antigen. Sequencing of the DNA from cultured CD4+ T cells was carried out with the Oncomine TCR Beta short-read assay. MiXCR, run by TCRdb on the PCR reads, gives a single entry per CDR3 protein. The table records some 11,000 distinct CDR3 sequences, around 41% of them present only once. Specified treatment: roughly 11-day PBMC culture with coronavirus spike peptide pools or control peptides (ViraFEST assay). Sequencing was done on a sample of cultured CD4+ T cells from blood. These receptors were taken from a human donor with COVID-19.

The chain is built from TRBV20-1 and TRBJ2-7, with a tentative D call TRBD2 (7 bases). The V gene lost 1 base and the J gene lost 2 bases, with 9 bases spanning the gap. This CDR3 has 13 amino acids. The germline V gene encodes CDR1 DFQATT and CDR2 SNEGSKA (reference sequence). CDR3 DNA sequence: TGCAGTGCTAGAGTCGGGGGGCCCTACGAGCAGTACTTC. It translates to CSARVGGPYEQYF.

The J gene is TRBJ1-1, the V gene TRBV20-1, with D possibly being TRBD1 (5 bases). The CDR3 contains 16 residues. Trimming removed 8 bases at V and 1 base at J, with 23 bases between. Germline assignment: CDR1 DFQATT and CDR2 SNEGSKA (reference sequence). Written as DNA, the CDR3 is TGCAGTCCACGTACAGGAGATATAGTTCGGAACACTGAAGCTTTCTTT. Translated: CSPRTGDIVRNTEAFF.

The chain combines TRBV11-2 with TRBJ1-2, with TRBD1 identical over 7 bases. CDR3 length: 15 residues. Trimming took 5 bases from V and 1 from J; bases not matched to a gene: 7. Looked up from germline, CDR1 is SGHAT and CDR2 is FQNNGV. CDR3 residues: CASSTQGQNNYGYTF. The DNA of the CDR3 is TGTGCCAGCAGCACACAGGGACAGAATAACTATGGCTACACCTTC.

The J gene is TRBJ2-5, the V gene TRBV6-1, with D possibly being TRBD2 (5 bases). The CDR3 is 11 residues long. The germline gives CDR1 MNHNS, CDR2 SASEGT. CDR3: CAAEDFGTQYF. The DNA for the CDR3 is TGTGCAGCCGAGGACTTCGGGACCCAGTACTTC.

In its sample, this clonotype was seen a few times. The rearrangement joins TRBV28 to TRBJ1-5; D may be TRBD1 (5 bases). CDR1 is MDHEN, CDR2 SYDVKM, per germline. Trimming took 6 bases from V and 10 from J, leaving 10 bases between them. CDR3 length: 11 residues. The CDR3 region has the DNA TGTGCCAGCAGCCTAAGGGGACCCCAGCATTTT. It yields the protein CASSLRGPQHF.

This clonotype appeared once. This chain uses TRBV11-3 with TRBJ1-6; weak D call: TRBD1 (6 bases). The V gene lost 3 bases and the J gene lost 10 bases, with 16 bases spanning the gap. CDR1 and CDR2 (germline): SGHNT, YENEEA. The CDR3 is 15 amino acids. The CDR3 is CASSFVTGNRSPLHF. DNA for the CDR3: TGTGCCAGCAGCTTCGTAACAGGGAATCGGTCACCCCTCCACTTT.

This clonotype was seen a few times. The CDR3 region is CASSLVGTNTEAFF. The CDR3, as DNA: TGTGCCAGCAGCTTGGTGGGAACCAACACTGAAGCTTTCTTT. This chain uses TRBV5-4 with TRBJ1-1; no reliable D call. Deletions cut 0 bases from V and 2 bases from J, with 8 bases between. The CDR3 loop spans 14 amino acids. CDR1 and CDR2 (germline): SGHNT, YYREEE (reference sequence).

The V and J genes are TRBV5-6 and TRBJ2-3, with TRBD1 matching 9 bases. Germline V gene data show CDR1 as SGHDT and CDR2 as YYEEEE. The CDR3 spans 16 residues. Germline trimming cut 0 bases from V and 4 bases from J; bases unmatched to any gene: 6. The CDR3 DNA is TGTGCCAGCAGCTTGGGTGTCCGGACAGGGGCAGATACGCAGTATTTT. It translates to CASSLGVRTGADTQYF.

The CDR3 nucleotides read TGTGCCAGCAGATATCGACAGCCTTATGAGCTGTTTTTT. This codes for CASRYRQPYELFF. The rearrangement joins TRBV6-2 or TRBV6-3 to TRBJ2-2, with TRBD1 as a possible D gene (5 bases). CDR1 is MNHEY, CDR2 SVGEGT, per germline. The V end was cut by 6 bases, the J end by 11 bases, with 16 bases between. The CDR3 has 13 amino acids.

This clonotype appeared a few times. For the CDR3, the DNA is TGTGCCAGTAGTACGAAGACAGGGGTTAGCAATCAGCCCCAGCATTTT. Translation: CASSTKTGVSNQPQHF. This chain uses TRBV19 with TRBJ1-5; 8 bases align to TRBD1. Germline lookup yields CDR1 LNHDA and CDR2 SQIVND (reference sequence). The CDR3 extends over 16 amino acids. Losses at the gene ends were 4 bases for V and 0 bases for J; bases not matched to a gene: 5.

The rearrangement joins TRBV20-1 to TRBJ1-5; D is ambiguous. CDR3 size: 14 residues. V lost 5 bases, J lost 2 bases, and 13 bases lay in between. Germline CDR1 is DFQATT and CDR2 is SNEGSKA (reference sequence). The CDR3 reads CSARARSGNQPQHF. CDR3 bases: TGCAGTGCTCGGGCGAGAAGTGGCAATCAGCCCCAGCATTTT.

The V gene is TRBV28, the J gene TRBJ1-2; D remains ambiguous. Trimming stripped 7 bases from V and 4 bases from J, with 7 bases between. The V gene's germline CDR1 is MDHEN and CDR2 SYDVKM. This CDR3 comprises 11 residues. The CDR3 here is CASIDGYGYTF. CDR3 bases: TGTGCCAGCATAGACGGCTATGGCTACACCTTC.

This clonotype occurred a few times. V and J are TRBV12-3 or TRBV12-4 and TRBJ2-5, with D uncertain. V shed 1 base and J shed 2 bases, with 5 bases lying between them. The CDR3 runs 13 residues. CDR3: CASSLVLQETQYF. In nucleotides, the CDR3 is TGTGCCAGCAGTTTAGTACTTCAAGAGACCCAGTACTTC.

V gene TRBV7-9 combines with J gene TRBJ1-4; 9 bases are a match to TRBD1. The CDR3 is made up of 16 amino acids. Trimming took 1 base from V and 8 from J; bases not matched to a gene: 8. The germline V gene has CDR1 SEHNR and CDR2 FQNEAQ (reference sequence). CDR3 amino acids: CASSLGTGAALEKLFF. The CDR3 DNA follows: TGTGCCAGCAGCTTAGGGACAGGGGCCGCACTCGAAAAACTGTTTTTT.

This clonotype was observed a few times. The CDR3 here is CASSWKDQPGNTHGYTF. The CDR3 DNA follows: TGTGCCAGCAGCTGGAAAGATCAACCCGGGAATACCCATGGCTACACCTTC. V is TRBV11-3 and J is TRBJ1-2; D remains ambiguous. The CDR3 spans 17 residues. Trimming removed 4 bases at V and 6 bases at J, with 24 bases between. Germline CDR1 SGHNT, CDR2 YENEEA.

The chain uses TRBV10-3 and TRBJ2-2, with D possibly being TRBD1 or TRBD2 (5 bases each). The CDR3 has 15 residues. Trimming removed 4 bases at V and 6 bases at J, with 15 bases between. CDR1 is ENHRY and CDR2 is SYGVKD in the germline V gene. CDR3 DNA: TGTGCCATCAGTGTAGGGCAGGGAGAGGCCGGGGAGCTGTTTTTT. Its translation: CAISVGQGEAGELFF.

J is TRBJ1-5 and V is TRBV28; D is unclear. V was trimmed by 4 bases and J by 1 base, leaving 8 bases between them. Germline CDR1 reads MDHEN; CDR2 reads SYDVKM. The CDR3 runs 14 residues. The CDR3 sequence is CASSWPGSNQPQHF. The CDR3 nucleotides are TGTGCCAGCAGTTGGCCTGGAAGCAATCAGCCCCAGCATTTT. The whole variable domain, filled in from reference TRBV28 and TRBJ1-5, reads DVKVTQSSRYLVKRTGEKVFLECVQDMDHENMFWYRQDPGLGLRLIYFSYDVKMKEKGDIPEGYSVSREKKERFSLILESASTNQTSMYLCASSWPGSNQPQHFGDGTRLSIL.

V and J are TRBV21-1 and TRBJ2-7. TRBV21-1 represents a pseudogene. The CDR3 is 14 residues long. The CDR3 region is CASSKGFHLGEQYF. The CDR3 DNA sequence: TGTGCCAGCAGCAAAGGGTTCCACTTAGGCGAGCAGTACTTC.

This clonotype came up a few times. This rearrangement joins TRBV24-1 to TRBJ1-5; weak D call: TRBD1 (5 bases). V shed 4 bases and J shed 11 bases, with 17 bases lying between them. The CDR3 sequence is 14 residues long. The V gene's germline CDR1 is KGHDR and CDR2 SFDVKD. The CDR3 sequence is CATSDRDRRVAQHF. CDR3 coding DNA: TGTGCCACCAGTGACAGGGACCGTAGGGTAGCCCAGCATTTT.

The V call is TRBV6-1, the J call TRBJ1-2; 8 bases are shared with TRBD1. With V trimmed by 5 bases and J by 6 bases, 8 bases remained unmatched. CDR1 and CDR2 (germline): MNHNS, SASEGT. The CDR3 has 14 residues. The CDR3 region has the DNA TGTGCCAGCAGTCTTCTCAGGGGGCGTCATGGCTACACCTTC. Translation: CASSLLRGRHGYTF.

In this sample, this clonotype turned up a few times. The chain links TRBV11-1 to TRBJ2-7; a possible D gene is TRBD2 (5 bases). CDR1 is SGHAT and CDR2 is FQDESV in the germline V gene (reference sequence). Trimming left V 3 bases short and J 2 bases short, with 11 bases between. The CDR3 has 14 amino acids. The CDR3, as DNA: TGTGCCAGCAGCTTGGAGGTGTCCCCCTACGAGCAGTACTTC. Translating gives CASSLEVSPYEQYF.